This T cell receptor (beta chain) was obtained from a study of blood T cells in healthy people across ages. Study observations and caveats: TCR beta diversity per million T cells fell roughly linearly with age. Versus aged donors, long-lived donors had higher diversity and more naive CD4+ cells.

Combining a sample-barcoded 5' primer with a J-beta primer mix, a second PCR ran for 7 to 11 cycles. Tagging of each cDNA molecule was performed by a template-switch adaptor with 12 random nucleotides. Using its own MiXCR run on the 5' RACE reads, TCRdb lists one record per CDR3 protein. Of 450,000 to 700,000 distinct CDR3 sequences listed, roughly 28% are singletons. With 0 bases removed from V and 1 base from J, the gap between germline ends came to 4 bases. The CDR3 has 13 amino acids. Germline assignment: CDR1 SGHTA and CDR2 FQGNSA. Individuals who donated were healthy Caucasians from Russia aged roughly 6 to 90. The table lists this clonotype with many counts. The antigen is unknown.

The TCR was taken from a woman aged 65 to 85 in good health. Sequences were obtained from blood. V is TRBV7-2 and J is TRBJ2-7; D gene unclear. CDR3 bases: TGTGCCAGCAGCTTAGCTACTTCCTACGAGCAGTACTTC. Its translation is CASSLATSYEQYF.